Included here is one TCR beta chain sequence, with context. The V gene's germline CDR1 is MNHEY and CDR2 SVGAGI. The CDR3 loop spans 15 amino acids. The V segment lost 6 bases and the J segment 4 bases; nucleotides outside the gene matches: 10. The sample belongs to a study of blood T cell repertoires in COVID-19. As processed by the authors: Amplification from reference gene primers served as the basis for estimated nucleated cell counts. Measured with immunoSEQ multiplex PCR; TCRdb has only the in-frame clones, and not every one. V and J calls and clone size are as listed in that table; D and trimming were resolved from the DNA. This table has 150,000 or so clones, about four fifths appearing once.

The V call is TRBV6-5, the J call TRBJ2-7, with 9 bases matching TRBD2. This receptor was taken from a woman between 55 and 75 years old who had recovered from COVID-19. The sample comprised PBMCs or T cells enriched from blood (not recorded which). The CDR3 loop reads CASRYDLAGEYEQYF. CDR3 DNA sequence: TGTGCCAGCAGGTACGACTTAGCGGGGGAGTACGAGCAGTACTTC.